The clone carrying this T cell receptor (beta chain) has a count of ten or more. This specimen comes from a study of blood T cells in healthy people across ages. The CDR3 spans 18 residues. Germline-derived CDR1 and CDR2 are DFQATT and SNEGSKA (reference sequence). V gave up 0 bases and J gave up 4 bases, with 24 bases separating them. A sample-barcoded 5' primer and a J-beta primer mix were used in a second PCR of about 7 to 12 cycles. TCRdb recomputed calls from the 5' RACE reads with MiXCR, one row per CDR3 protein. Here the sample spans about 780,000 distinct CDR3 sequences, about 46% being singletons.

The sample comprised blood. The chain carries TRBV20-1 and TRBJ2-5, with D possibly being TRBD1 (6 bases). This TCR was sampled from an elderly man in good health. CDR3: CSARDLYEQGGSPETQYF. CDR3 nucleotides: TGCAGTGCTAGAGATCTATATGAACAGGGCGGATCTCCAGAGACCCAGTACTTC.